This entry is about one T cell receptor beta chain. Its antigen remains unknown. This entry is derived from a study of T cells after posttransplantation cyclophosphamide. Libraries were prepared by immunoSEQ multiplex PCR; TCRdb keeps only in-frame clonotypes and omits some of them. Seen here are 5,000 or so clones, around 60% observed once, and the top ten hold around 19%. Regarding the study as a whole: Blood and skin or GI T cell repertoires showed limited TRB overlap.

The V gene's germline CDR1 is MNHNS and CDR2 SASEGT. Trimming stripped 10 bases from V and 4 bases from J, with 16 bases between. The CDR3 sequence is 14 residues long. The sample taken for sequencing was memory CD8+ T cells sorted from blood. This TCR came from an older woman in good health, CMV-negative, and a related stem cell transplant donor. V gene TRBV6-1 combines with J gene TRBJ2-2, with a tentative D call TRBD1 (5 bases). The chain's CDR3 is CATRVPHSTGELFF. CDR3 DNA: TGTGCCACCAGGGTACCGCATAGCACCGGGGAGCTGTTTTTT.